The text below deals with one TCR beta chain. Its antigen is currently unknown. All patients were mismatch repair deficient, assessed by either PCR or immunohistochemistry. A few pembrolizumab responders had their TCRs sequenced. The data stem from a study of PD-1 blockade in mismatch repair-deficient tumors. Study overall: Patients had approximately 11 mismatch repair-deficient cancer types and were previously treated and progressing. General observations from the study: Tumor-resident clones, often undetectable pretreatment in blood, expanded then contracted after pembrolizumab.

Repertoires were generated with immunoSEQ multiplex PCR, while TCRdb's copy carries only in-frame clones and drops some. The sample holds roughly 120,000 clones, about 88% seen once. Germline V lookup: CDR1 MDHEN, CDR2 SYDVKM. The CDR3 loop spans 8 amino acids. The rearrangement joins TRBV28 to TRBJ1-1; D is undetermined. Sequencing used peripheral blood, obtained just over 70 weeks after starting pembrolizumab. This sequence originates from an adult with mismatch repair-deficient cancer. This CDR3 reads CRGTEAFF. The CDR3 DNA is TGTAGAGGAACTGAAGCTTTCTTT. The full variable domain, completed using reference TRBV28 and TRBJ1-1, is DVKVTQSSRYLVKRTGEKVFLECVQDMDHENMFWYRQDPGLGLRLIYFSYDVKMKEKGDIPEGYSVSREKKERFSLILESASTNQTSMYLCRGTEAFFGQGTRLTVV.